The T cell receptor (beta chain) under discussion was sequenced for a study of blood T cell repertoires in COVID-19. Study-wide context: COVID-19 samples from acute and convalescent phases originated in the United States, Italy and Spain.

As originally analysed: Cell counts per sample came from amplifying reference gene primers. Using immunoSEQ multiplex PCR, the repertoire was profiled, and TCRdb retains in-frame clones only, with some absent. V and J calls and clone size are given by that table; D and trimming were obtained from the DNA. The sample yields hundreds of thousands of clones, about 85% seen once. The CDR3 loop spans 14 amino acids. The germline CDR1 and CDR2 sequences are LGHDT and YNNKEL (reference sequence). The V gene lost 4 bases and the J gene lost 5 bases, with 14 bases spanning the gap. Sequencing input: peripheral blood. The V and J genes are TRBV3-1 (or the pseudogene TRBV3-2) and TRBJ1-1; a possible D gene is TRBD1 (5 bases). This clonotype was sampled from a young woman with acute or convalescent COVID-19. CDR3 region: CASSPGTEGTEAFF. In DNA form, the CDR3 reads TGTGCCAGCAGCCCCGGGACGGAGGGAACTGAAGCTTTCTTT.